This TCR beta chain was found in a study of blood T cell repertoires in COVID-19. Per the original methods: Estimation of nucleated cell counts was performed using reference gene primer amplification. Clones were read by immunoSEQ multiplex PCR, and TCRdb kept only the in-frame ones, dropping some. V and J calls and clone size are given by that table; D and trimming were obtained from the DNA. The table has 200,000 to 250,000 clones, roughly 85% seen once. Sequencing input: PBMCs or T cells enriched from blood (not recorded which). This clonotype originated in a man younger than 45 who had recovered from COVID-19.

The CDR3: CASSYPGGPSPDNSPLHF. As DNA, the CDR3 is TGTGCCAGCAGTTACCCAGGGGGCCCGAGTCCGGATAATTCACCCCTCCACTTT. This sequence joins TRBV6-2 or TRBV6-3 and TRBJ1-6; 8 positions match TRBD1. The CDR3 covers 18 residues. V lost 2 bases, J lost 5 bases, and 11 bases stayed unmatched. Germline V gives CDR1 MNHEY, CDR2 SVGEGT.